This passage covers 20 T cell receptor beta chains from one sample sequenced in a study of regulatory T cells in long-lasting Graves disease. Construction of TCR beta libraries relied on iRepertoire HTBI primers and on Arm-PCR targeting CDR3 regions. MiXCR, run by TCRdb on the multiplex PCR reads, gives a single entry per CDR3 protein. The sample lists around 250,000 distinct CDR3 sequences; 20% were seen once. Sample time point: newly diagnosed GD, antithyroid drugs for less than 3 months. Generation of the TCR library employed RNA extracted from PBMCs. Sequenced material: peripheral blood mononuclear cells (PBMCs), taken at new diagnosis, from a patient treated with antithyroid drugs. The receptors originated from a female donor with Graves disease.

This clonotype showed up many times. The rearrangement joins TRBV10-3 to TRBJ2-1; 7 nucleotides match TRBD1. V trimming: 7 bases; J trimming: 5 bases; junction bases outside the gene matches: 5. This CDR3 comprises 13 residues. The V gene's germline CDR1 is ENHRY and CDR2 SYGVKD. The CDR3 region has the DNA TGTGCCATCAAGGACAGGAGTGACAATGAGCAGTTCTTC. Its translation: CAIKDRSDNEQFF.

The CDR3: CAISERQGGAQPQHF. The CDR3 DNA is TGTGCCATCAGTGAGCGACAGGGCGGCGCTCAGCCCCAGCATTTT. The chain joins TRBV10-3 to TRBJ1-5, with 7 positions matching TRBD1. Losses at the gene ends were 2 bases for V and 6 bases for J; bases not matched to a gene: 7. Germline CDR1 and CDR2: ENHRY and SYGVKD. This CDR3 comprises 15 residues.

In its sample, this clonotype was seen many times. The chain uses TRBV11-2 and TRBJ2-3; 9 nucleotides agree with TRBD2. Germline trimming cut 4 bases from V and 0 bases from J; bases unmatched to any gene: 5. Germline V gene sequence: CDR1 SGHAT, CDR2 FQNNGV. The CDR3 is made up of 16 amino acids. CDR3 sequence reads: CASSWSGRPSTDTQYF. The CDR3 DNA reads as TGTGCCAGCAGCTGGAGCGGGAGGCCTAGCACAGATACGCAGTATTTT.

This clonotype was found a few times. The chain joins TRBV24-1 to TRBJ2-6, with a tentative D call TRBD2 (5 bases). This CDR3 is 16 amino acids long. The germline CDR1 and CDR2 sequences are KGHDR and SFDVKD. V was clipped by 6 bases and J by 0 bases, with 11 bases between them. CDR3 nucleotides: TGTGCCACCAGTCCCACGGGAATCTCTGGGGCCAACGTCCTGACTTTC. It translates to CATSPTGISGANVLTF.

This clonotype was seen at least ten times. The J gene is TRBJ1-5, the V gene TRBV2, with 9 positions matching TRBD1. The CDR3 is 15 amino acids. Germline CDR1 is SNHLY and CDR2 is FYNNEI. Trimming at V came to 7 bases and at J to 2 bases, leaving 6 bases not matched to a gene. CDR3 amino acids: CASKTGGGGNQPQHF. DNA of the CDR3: TGTGCCAGCAAAACAGGGGGCGGCGGCAATCAGCCCCAGCATTTT.

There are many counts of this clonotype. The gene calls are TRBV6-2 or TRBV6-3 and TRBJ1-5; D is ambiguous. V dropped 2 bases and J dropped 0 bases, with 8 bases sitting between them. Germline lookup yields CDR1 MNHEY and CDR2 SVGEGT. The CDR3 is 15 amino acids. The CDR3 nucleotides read TGTGCCAGCAGTTACGGACGGTATAGCAATCAGCCCCAGCATTTT. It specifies CASSYGRYSNQPQHF.

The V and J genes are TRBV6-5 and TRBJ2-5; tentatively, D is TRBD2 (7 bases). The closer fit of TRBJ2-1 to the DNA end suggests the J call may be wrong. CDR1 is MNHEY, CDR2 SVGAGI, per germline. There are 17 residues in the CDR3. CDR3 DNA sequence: TGTGCCAGCAGTTACTCGATAGCTGCGGGGGCGAACAATGAGCAGTTCTTC. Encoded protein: CASSYSIAAGANNEQFF.

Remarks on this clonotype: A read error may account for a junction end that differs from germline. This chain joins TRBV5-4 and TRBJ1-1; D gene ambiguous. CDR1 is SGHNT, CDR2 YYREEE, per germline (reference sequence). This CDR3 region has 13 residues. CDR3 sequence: CAGSLAGRTEAFF. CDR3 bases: TGTGCCGGCAGCTTGGCGGGGAGGACTGAAGCTTTCTTT.

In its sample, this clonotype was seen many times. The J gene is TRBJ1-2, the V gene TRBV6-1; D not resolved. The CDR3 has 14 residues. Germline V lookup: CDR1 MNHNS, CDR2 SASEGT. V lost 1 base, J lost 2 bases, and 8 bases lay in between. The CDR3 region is CASSEDLGNYGYTF. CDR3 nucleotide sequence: TGTGCCAGCAGTGAAGATTTGGGAAACTATGGCTACACCTTC.

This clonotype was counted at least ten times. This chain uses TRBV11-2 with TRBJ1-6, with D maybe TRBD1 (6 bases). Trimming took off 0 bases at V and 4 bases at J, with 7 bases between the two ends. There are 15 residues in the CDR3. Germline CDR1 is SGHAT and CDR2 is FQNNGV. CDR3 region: CASSLERGYNSPLHF. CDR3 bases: TGTGCCAGCAGCTTAGAAAGGGGGTATAATTCACCCCTCCACTTT.

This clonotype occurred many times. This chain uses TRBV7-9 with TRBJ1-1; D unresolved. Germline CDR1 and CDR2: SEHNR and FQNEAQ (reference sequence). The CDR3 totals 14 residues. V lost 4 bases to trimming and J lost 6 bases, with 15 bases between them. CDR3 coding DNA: TGTGCCAGCAGCTACCGGGAGGCAGGCGCTGAAGCTTTCTTT. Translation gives CASSYREAGAEAFF.

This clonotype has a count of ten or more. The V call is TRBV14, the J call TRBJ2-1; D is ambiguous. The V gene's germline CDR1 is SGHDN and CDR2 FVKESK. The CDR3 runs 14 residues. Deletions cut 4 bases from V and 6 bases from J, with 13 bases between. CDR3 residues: CASSRRSVGNEQFF. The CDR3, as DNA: TGTGCCAGCAGCCGAAGATCCGTGGGCAATGAGCAGTTCTTC.

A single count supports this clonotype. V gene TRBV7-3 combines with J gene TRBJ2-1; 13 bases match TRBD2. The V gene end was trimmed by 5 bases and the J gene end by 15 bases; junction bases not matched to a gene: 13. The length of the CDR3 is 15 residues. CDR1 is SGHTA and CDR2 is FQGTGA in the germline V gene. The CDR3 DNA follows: TGTGCCAGCAGCCCACTAGCGGGGGGGCCCGGTGTTGGGTTCTTC. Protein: CASSPLAGGPGVGFF.

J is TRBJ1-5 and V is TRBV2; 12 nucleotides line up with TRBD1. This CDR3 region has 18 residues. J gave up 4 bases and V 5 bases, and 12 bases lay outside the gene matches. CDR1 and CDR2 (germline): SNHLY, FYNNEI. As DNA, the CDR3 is TGTGCCAGCAGTTGGGACAGGGGGCGAGAGGGGGAGAATCAGCCCCAGCATTTT. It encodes CASSWDRGREGENQPQHF.

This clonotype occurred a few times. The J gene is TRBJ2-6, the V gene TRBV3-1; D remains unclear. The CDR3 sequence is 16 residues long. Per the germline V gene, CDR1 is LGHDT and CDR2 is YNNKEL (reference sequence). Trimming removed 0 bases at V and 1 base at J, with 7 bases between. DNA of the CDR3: TGTGCCAGCAGCCAAGATTTACGATCTGGGGCCAACGTCCTGACTTTC. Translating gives CASSQDLRSGANVLTF.

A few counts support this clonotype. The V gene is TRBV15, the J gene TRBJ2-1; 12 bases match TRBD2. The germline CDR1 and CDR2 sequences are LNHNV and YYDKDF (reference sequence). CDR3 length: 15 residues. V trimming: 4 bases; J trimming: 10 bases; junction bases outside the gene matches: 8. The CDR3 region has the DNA TGTGCCACCAGCACTAGACTAGCGGGAGTCACGGAGCAGTTCTTC. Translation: CATSTRLAGVTEQFF.

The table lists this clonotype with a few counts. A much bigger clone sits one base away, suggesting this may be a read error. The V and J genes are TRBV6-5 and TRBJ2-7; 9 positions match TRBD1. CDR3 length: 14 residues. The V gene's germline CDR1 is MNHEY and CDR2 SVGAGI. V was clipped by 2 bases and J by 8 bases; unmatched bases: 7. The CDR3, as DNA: TGTGCCAGCAGTTACGGGACAGGGTTCGACAAGCAGTACTTC. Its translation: CASSYGTGFDKQYF.

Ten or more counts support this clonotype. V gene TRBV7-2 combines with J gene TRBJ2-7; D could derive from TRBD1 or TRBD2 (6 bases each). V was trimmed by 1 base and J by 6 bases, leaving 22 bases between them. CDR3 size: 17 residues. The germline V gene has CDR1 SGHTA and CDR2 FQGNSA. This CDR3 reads CASSLDSRGVRLGEQYF. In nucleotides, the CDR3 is TGTGCCAGCAGCTTAGATTCAAGGGGGGTTCGTTTAGGCGAGCAGTACTTC.

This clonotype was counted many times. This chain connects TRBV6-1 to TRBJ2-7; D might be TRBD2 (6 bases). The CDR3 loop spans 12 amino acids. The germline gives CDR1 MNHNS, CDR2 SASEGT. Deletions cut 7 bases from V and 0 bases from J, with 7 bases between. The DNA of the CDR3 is TGTGCCAGCACCGGGGGCTCCTACGAGCAGTACTTC. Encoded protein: CASTGGSYEQYF.

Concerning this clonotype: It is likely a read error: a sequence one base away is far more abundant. CDR3 in DNA: TGTGCCAGCAGCCCCCCCCGGGGGGCCGGGGAGCAGTTCTTC. This encodes CASSPPRGAGEQFF. V gene TRBV14 combines with J gene TRBJ2-1, with D maybe TRBD2 (7 bases). Germline CDR1 reads SGHDN; CDR2 reads FVKESK. The CDR3 sequence is 14 residues long. V lost 4 bases and J 10 bases, leaving 17 bases between the germline ends.